This is a list of T cell receptor beta chains from one sample in a study of T-cell reconstitution after alpha-beta-depleted transplantation in children. TCRdb passed the PCR reads through MiXCR, listing each CDR3 protein once. The data contain about 500,000 distinct CDR3 sequences, around a third of them seen just once; the ten biggest clones take up around 2.4%. The sequenced sample was PBMCs from the stem cell graft donor, obtained from the stem cell graft. Source of these receptors: a human donor who donated a stem cell graft to a child with aplastic anemia. CDR3s include the opening cysteine and the closing phenylalanine or tryptophan. A D gene is named only where the DNA matches it firmly. A row's size may be missing; if present it is once, few, many or a size class.

d_gene: .; j_gene: TRBJ1-5; v_gene: TRBV28; abundance: .; CDR3nt: TGTGCCAGCAGAAGACCGAGGGAGGATCAGCCCCAGCATTTT; CDR3aa: CASRRPREDQPQHF
d_gene: .; j_gene: TRBJ2-1; v_gene: TRBV3-1; abundance: few; CDR3nt: TGTGCCAGCAGCCCTCCGAAACAGATAGAGTTCTCCTACAATGAGCAGTTCTTC; CDR3aa: CASSPPKQIEFSYNEQFF
d_gene: .; j_gene: TRBJ1-5; v_gene: TRBV7-9; abundance: .; CDR3nt: TGTGCCAGCAGCCCAGCCACGGGTCAGCCCCAGCATTTT; CDR3aa: CASSPATGQPQHF
d_gene: TRBD1; j_gene: TRBJ1-1; v_gene: TRBV25-1; abundance: .; CDR3nt: TGTGCCAGCAGTGAGGGACAGAGGAACACTGAAGCTTTCTTT; CDR3aa: CASSEGQRNTEAFF
d_gene: .; j_gene: TRBJ2-2; v_gene: TRBV5-4; abundance: .; CDR3nt: TGTGCCAGCAGCGCGCGCCCTGGAGCGGGCACCGGGGAGCTGTTTTTT; CDR3aa: CASSARPGAGTGELFF
d_gene: TRBD2; j_gene: TRBJ2-1; v_gene: TRBV14; abundance: .; CDR3nt: TGTGCCAGCGGCCCCCAGCGGGACCTGCTGTTCTTC; CDR3aa: CASGPQRDLLFF
d_gene: .; j_gene: TRBJ2-7; v_gene: TRBV7-2; abundance: many; CDR3nt: TGTGCCAGCAGCTTCCGGGACTCCGACTACGAGCAGTACTTC; CDR3aa: CASSFRDSDYEQYF
d_gene: TRBD2; j_gene: TRBJ2-6; v_gene: TRBV20-1; abundance: .; CDR3nt: TGCAGTGCTAGAGTACGTTTGGGGGCGGGAGGGGCCAACGGCCTGACTTTC; CDR3aa: CSARVRLGAGGANGLTF
d_gene: .; j_gene: TRBJ2-1; v_gene: TRBV10-3; abundance: .; CDR3nt: TGTGCCATCAGTGGTCATGCGGGCCCGGAGGGCGATGAGCAGTTCTTC; CDR3aa: CAISGHAGPEGDEQFF
d_gene: .; j_gene: TRBJ1-5; v_gene: TRBV12-3/TRBV12-4; abundance: many; CDR3nt: TGTGCCAGCAGTTTAGGAGGACAGCCCCAGCATTTT; CDR3aa: CASSLGGQPQHF
d_gene: TRBD1; j_gene: TRBJ1-5; v_gene: TRBV12-3/TRBV12-4; abundance: .; CDR3nt: TGTGCCAGCAGTTTAGGGTTATATTCGAGGGGGCGGTTTAACCAGCCCCAGCATTTT; CDR3aa: CASSLGLYSRGRFNQPQHF
d_gene: .; j_gene: TRBJ2-1; v_gene: TRBV20-1; abundance: .; CDR3nt: TGCAGTGCCAAACGCCCAATCGGTATTTGGAATGAGCAGTTCTTC; CDR3aa: CSAKRPIGIWNEQFF
d_gene: .; j_gene: TRBJ2-2; v_gene: TRBV5-1; abundance: few; CDR3nt: TGCGCCAGCAGCTTGGGGCAGTCCACCGGGGAGCTGTTTTTT; CDR3aa: CASSLGQSTGELFF
d_gene: TRBD1; j_gene: TRBJ2-2; v_gene: TRBV11-2; abundance: few; CDR3nt: TGTGCCAGCAGCCCCGGACAGGGTGGGGAGCTGTTTTTT; CDR3aa: CASSPGQGGELFF
d_gene: .; j_gene: TRBJ2-3; v_gene: TRBV20-1; abundance: .; CDR3nt: TGCAGTGCTCGAAGCCGGTCAGATACGCAGTATTTT; CDR3aa: CSARSRSDTQYF
d_gene: .; j_gene: TRBJ1-1; v_gene: TRBV7-9; abundance: few; CDR3nt: TGTGCCAGCAGCTTTGCAGGGGAGGCTGAAGCTTTCTTT; CDR3aa: CASSFAGEAEAFF
d_gene: .; j_gene: TRBJ2-1; v_gene: TRBV24-1; abundance: .; CDR3nt: TGTGCCACCAGTGACGGGGCTAACTCCTACAATGAGCAGTTCTTC; CDR3aa: CATSDGANSYNEQFF
d_gene: TRBD1; j_gene: TRBJ2-1; v_gene: TRBV29-1; abundance: many; CDR3nt: TGCAGCGTCGACGCCGGACAGGGGGTGCACGAGCAGTTCTTC; CDR3aa: CSVDAGQGVHEQFF
d_gene: .; j_gene: TRBJ1-1; v_gene: TRBV5-1; abundance: .; CDR3nt: TGCGCCAGCAGCTTGGAAGTCAGGGGAGCCACTGAAGCTTTCTTT; CDR3aa: CASSLEVRGATEAFF
d_gene: .; j_gene: TRBJ2-1; v_gene: TRBV24-1; abundance: few; CDR3nt: TGTGCCACCAGTGGTTACAATGAGCAGTTCTTC; CDR3aa: CATSGYNEQFF
d_gene: TRBD2; j_gene: TRBJ2-5; v_gene: TRBV6-1; abundance: .; CDR3nt: TGTGCCAGCAGCTCGGGCCCAGCGGGGGAGACCCAGTACTTC; CDR3aa: CASSSGPAGETQYF
d_gene: .; j_gene: TRBJ2-1; v_gene: TRBV20-1; abundance: .; CDR3nt: TGCAGTGCTAGTCCAACCCTGGCCCCTCTCAATGAGCAGTTCTTC; CDR3aa: CSASPTLAPLNEQFF
d_gene: .; j_gene: TRBJ2-5; v_gene: TRBV20-1; abundance: few; CDR3nt: TGCAGTGCTAGTGTCGGGGAGACCCAGTACTTC; CDR3aa: CSASVGETQYF
d_gene: TRBD2; j_gene: TRBJ2-1; v_gene: TRBV29-1; abundance: .; CDR3nt: TGCAGCGTTGGGACGAGCGGGAGTCTTAACAATGAGCAGTTCTTC; CDR3aa: CSVGTSGSLNNEQFF
d_gene: .; j_gene: TRBJ2-1; v_gene: TRBV10-3; abundance: few; CDR3nt: TGTGCCATCAGTCCAGCAGTCAATGAGCAGTTCTTC; CDR3aa: CAISPAVNEQFF
d_gene: .; j_gene: TRBJ1-4; v_gene: TRBV6-1; abundance: .; CDR3nt: TGTGCCAGCCACAAAGCTGCAACTAATGAAAAACTGTTTTTT; CDR3aa: CASHKAATNEKLFF
d_gene: .; j_gene: TRBJ1-1; v_gene: TRBV18; abundance: .; CDR3nt: TGTGCCAGCTCACCCGTCGGGGGGGAAACTGAAGCTTTCTTT; CDR3aa: CASSPVGGETEAFF
d_gene: .; j_gene: TRBJ2-7; v_gene: TRBV7-2; abundance: once; CDR3nt: TGTGCCAGCAGCTTAGTCGTCGGGGGCGCCCAGGACGAGCAGTACTTC; CDR3aa: CASSLVVGGAQDEQYF